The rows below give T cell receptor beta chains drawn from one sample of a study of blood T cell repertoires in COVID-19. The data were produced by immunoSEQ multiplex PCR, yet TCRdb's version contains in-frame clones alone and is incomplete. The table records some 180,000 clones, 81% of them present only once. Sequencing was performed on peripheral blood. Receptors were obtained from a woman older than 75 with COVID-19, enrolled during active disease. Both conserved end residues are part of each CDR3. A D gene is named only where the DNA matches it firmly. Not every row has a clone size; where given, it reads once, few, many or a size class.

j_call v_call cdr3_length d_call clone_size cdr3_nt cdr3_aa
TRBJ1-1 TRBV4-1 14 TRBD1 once TGCGCCAGCAGAGGGACAGGGTCGCGACCTGAAGCTTTCTTT CASRGTGSRPEAFF
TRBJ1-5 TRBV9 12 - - TGTGCCAGCAGCGCCCCCCCTCAGTCCCAGCATTTT CASSAPPQSQHF
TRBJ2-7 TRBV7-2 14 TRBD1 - TGTGCCAGCAGCCCCCGGGACAGGGGGCGCGAGCAGTACTTC CASSPRDRGREQYF
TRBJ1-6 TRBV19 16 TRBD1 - TGTGCCAGTAGCTCCCGGACAGGGGGAAATAATTCACCCCTCCACTTT CASSSRTGGNNSPLHF
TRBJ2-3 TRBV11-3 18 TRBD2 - TGTGCCAGCAGCTTGCGGCTAGCGGGGGGACCTAGCACAGATACGCAGTATTTT CASSLRLAGGPSTDTQYF
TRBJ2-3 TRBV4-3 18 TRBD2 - TGCGCCAGCAGCCAAGATATACGACTAGCGGGGGGGCTTAATACGCAGTATTTT CASSQDIRLAGGLNTQYF
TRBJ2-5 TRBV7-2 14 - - TGTGCCAGCAGCCTAAGGACAATTCAGGAGACCCAGTACTTC CASSLRTIQETQYF
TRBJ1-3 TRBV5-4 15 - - TGTGCCAGCAGCGGGGGCCCGGGCTCTGGAAACACCATATATTTT CASSGGPGSGNTIYF
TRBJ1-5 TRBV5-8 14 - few TGTGCCAGCAGACCCTACAGGGACAATCAGCCCCAGCATTTT CASRPYRDNQPQHF
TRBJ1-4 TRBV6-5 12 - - TGTGCCAGCAGTCCGGCGGAGGAAAAACTGTTTTTT CASSPAEEKLFF
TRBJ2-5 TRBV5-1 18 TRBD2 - TGCGCCAGCAGCTTTCCAAAACTCAGGCTAGCGGGAGGGGAGACCCAGTACTTC CASSFPKLRLAGGETQYF
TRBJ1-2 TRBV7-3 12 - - TGTGCCAGCAGCTCTACAGGGTTTGTCTACACCTTC CASSSTGFVYTF
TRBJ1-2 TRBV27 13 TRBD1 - TGTGCCAGCAGTTTACAACAGGGGTATGGCTACACCTTC CASSLQQGYGYTF
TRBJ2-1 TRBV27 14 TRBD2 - TGTGCCAGCAGTTTAGGCGGGAGATACAATGAGCAGTTCTTC CASSLGGRYNEQFF
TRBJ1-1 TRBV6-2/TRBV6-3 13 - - TGTGCCAGCAGTGGAAGCGGACGGACTGAAGCTTTCTTT CASSGSGRTEAFF
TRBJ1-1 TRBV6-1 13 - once TGTGCCAGCAGTGAAGCCAGGGCCACTGAAGCTTTCTTT CASSEARATEAFF
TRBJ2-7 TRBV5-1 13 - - TGCGCCAGCAGCTTGGCGCGTCAGCGGGAGCAGTACTTC CASSLARQREQYF
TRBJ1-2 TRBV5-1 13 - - TGCGCCAGCAGCCCTGTGCAGGGCTATGGCTACACCTTC CASSPVQGYGYTF
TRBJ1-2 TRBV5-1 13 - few TGCGCCAGCAGCTTGGATGGTGCTAGCGGCTACACCTTC CASSLDGASGYTF
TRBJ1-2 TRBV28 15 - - TGTGCCAGCAGTTCCCCTACGACAGCTAACTATGGCTACACCTTC CASSSPTTANYGYTF
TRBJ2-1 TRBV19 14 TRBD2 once TGTGCCAGCCGCCAAGGGAGGGGTTGGAATGAGCAGTTCTTC CASRQGRGWNEQFF
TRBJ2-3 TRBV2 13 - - TGTGCCAGCAGTATCCTCGTCACAGATACGCAGTATTTT CASSILVTDTQYF
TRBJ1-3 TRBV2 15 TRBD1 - TGTGCCAGCAGTGAATGGACAGGGTCCGGAAACACCATATATTTT CASSEWTGSGNTIYF
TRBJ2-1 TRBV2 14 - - TGTGCCCGAGTACTTCTAAGCTCCTACAATGAGCAGTTCTTC CARVLLSSYNEQFF
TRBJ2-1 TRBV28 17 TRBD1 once TGTGCCAGCAGTTTTCCGACAGGGGAGCGATGGTACAATGAGCAGTTCTTC CASSFPTGERWYNEQFF
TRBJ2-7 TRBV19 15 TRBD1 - TGTGCCAGTAGTCTCGAGGGGACAGGGGCCTACGAGCAGTACTTC CASSLEGTGAYEQYF
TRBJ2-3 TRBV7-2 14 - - TGTGCCAGCACCTACCGCCGGGGGTTAGATACGCAGTATTTT CASTYRRGLDTQYF
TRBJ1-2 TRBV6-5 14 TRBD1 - TGTGCCAGCAGCAAGACAGGGGAGGGGTATGGCTACACCTTC CASSKTGEGYGYTF
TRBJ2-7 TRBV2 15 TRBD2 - TGTGCCAGCAGGGGGGTAGCGGGAGGGTGGTACGAGCAGTACTTC CASRGVAGGWYEQYF
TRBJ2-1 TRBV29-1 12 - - TGCAGCGTTGAGGTAGCCTACAATGAGCAGTTCTTC CSVEVAYNEQFF
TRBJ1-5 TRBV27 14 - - TGTGCCAGCAGTTTAGGTGCGGGAGGACAGCCCCAGCATTTT CASSLGAGGQPQHF
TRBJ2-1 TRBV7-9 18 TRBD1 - TGTGCCAGCAGCTTATGGGACAGGGGCTCCCTCCTCGACAATGAGCAGTTCTTC CASSLWDRGSLLDNEQFF
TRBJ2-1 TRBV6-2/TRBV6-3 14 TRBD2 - TGTGCCAGCAGTCAGCGGGGGGCGTACAATGAGCAGTTCTTC CASSQRGAYNEQFF
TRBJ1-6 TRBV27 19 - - TGTGCCAGCAGTGAACTCAGGGACACCCTAGGCTCCTATAATTCACCCCTCCACTTT CASSELRDTLGSYNSPLHF
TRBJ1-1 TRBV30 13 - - TGTGCCTGGTCAATTGGGCAAAGGACTGAAGCTTTCTTT CAWSIGQRTEAFF
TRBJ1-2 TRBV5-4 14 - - TGTGCCAGCAGCTTGGCCAGGGCGAACTATGGCTACACCTTC CASSLARANYGYTF
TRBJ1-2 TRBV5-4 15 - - TGTGCCAGCAGCTTGATGGACAGAAACAACTATGGCTACACCTTC CASSLMDRNNYGYTF
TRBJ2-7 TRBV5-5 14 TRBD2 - TGTGCCAGCAGCTTGGAACTAGCGAGCTACGAGCAGTACTTC CASSLELASYEQYF
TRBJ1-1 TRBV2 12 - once TGTGCCAGCAGTCTAGACAGGCCTGAAGCTTTCTTT CASSLDRPEAFF
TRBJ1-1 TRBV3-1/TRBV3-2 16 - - TGTGCCAGCAGTCGCACCTGGGGGGGCTTGGGCACTGAAGCTTTCTTT CASSRTWGGLGTEAFF
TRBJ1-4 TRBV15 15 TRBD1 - TGTGCCACCAGCAGAGTGGGACAGGTCCATGAAAAACTGTTTTTT CATSRVGQVHEKLFF
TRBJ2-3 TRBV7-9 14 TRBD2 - TGTGCCATTACTGAGCGGGAGTGGACAGATACGCAGTATTTT CAITEREWTDTQYF
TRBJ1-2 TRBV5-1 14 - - TGCGCCAGCAGCGAGGGGGTTTTTAACTATGGCTACACCTTC CASSEGVFNYGYTF
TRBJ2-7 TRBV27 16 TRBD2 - TGTGCCAGCAGTTTAGGACGAGCGGGAGGGGCCTACGAGCAGTACTTC CASSLGRAGGAYEQYF
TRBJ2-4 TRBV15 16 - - TGTGCCACCAGCGATCCACTTTTAACAGCCAAAAACATTCAGTACTTC CATSDPLLTAKNIQYF
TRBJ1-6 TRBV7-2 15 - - TGTGCCAGCAGCTTAGAGGGGGACCTTTATTCACCCCTCCACTTT CASSLEGDLYSPLHF
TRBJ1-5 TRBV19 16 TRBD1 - TGTGCCAGTAGTATAGCCCCGACAGGGTTGGTTCAGCCCCAGCATTTT CASSIAPTGLVQPQHF
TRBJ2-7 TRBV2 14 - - TGTGCCAGCAGTGTCGGGGGTCAACCCTACGAGCAGTACTTC CASSVGGQPYEQYF
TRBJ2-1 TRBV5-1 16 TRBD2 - TGCGCCAGCAGCTTATCCGGGGGTAGCGGGAGCTATGAGCAGTTCTTC CASSLSGGSGSYEQFF
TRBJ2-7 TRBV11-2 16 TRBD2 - TGTGCCAGCAGCACACTCGGACTAGCGGGAGTAGACGAGCAGTACTTC CASSTLGLAGVDEQYF
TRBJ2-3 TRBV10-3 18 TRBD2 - TGTGCCATCAGTAAGCTCCCCTCTAGCGGGATGAGCACAGATACGCAGTATTTT CAISKLPSSGMSTDTQYF
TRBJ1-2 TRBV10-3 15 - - TGTGCCATCAGTGAGCCAGGACCGGGGGGCGGTGGCTACACCTTC CAISEPGPGGGGYTF
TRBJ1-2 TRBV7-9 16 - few TGTGCCAGCAGCTTAGGGGGAGGGAGAGCTAACTATGGCTACACCTTC CASSLGGGRANYGYTF